Listed below are T cell receptor beta chains from one sample, sequenced in a study of blood T cell repertoires in COVID-19. Produced via immunoSEQ multiplex PCR; TCRdb's table is partial and in-frame only. Of approximately 120,000 clones listed, roughly 90% are singletons. The sample was peripheral blood. The receptors stem from a man aged 50 to 59 with acute or convalescent COVID-19. Each CDR3 is given with its conserved first and last residue. Each record gives: clone size, J gene, V gene, D gene, CDR3 DNA, CDR3 protein. The D gene is left open where the match is weak. Only some rows state a clone size, as once, few, many or a class for expanded clones.

clone_size: -; j_call: TRBJ1-1; v_call: TRBV10-3; d_call: -; cdr3_nt: TGTGCCATCAGTGAACGGGGGTTCATGAACACTGAAGCTTTCTTT; cdr3_aa: CAISERGFMNTEAFF
clone_size: -; j_call: TRBJ1-2; v_call: TRBV7-9; d_call: -; cdr3_nt: TGTGCCAGCAGCTTCGACTTTTATGGCTACACCTTC; cdr3_aa: CASSFDFYGYTF
clone_size: -; j_call: TRBJ1-2; v_call: TRBV30; d_call: TRBD1; cdr3_nt: TGTGCCTGGAGTGTACGGGACAGGGATTATGGCTACACCTTC; cdr3_aa: CAWSVRDRDYGYTF
clone_size: -; j_call: TRBJ2-7; v_call: TRBV6-2/TRBV6-3; d_call: -; cdr3_nt: TGTGCCAGCAGTTACGTGGTCGGGACAACCTACGAGCAGTACTTC; cdr3_aa: CASSYVVGTTYEQYF
clone_size: few; j_call: TRBJ2-7; v_call: TRBV11-3; d_call: -; cdr3_nt: TGTGCCAGCAGCTTATCCCCCAAGCACTACGAGCAGTACTTC; cdr3_aa: CASSLSPKHYEQYF
clone_size: few; j_call: TRBJ1-1; v_call: TRBV18; d_call: -; cdr3_nt: TGTGCCAGCTCACCACTGCGGGAGAACACTGAAGCTTTCTTT; cdr3_aa: CASSPLRENTEAFF
clone_size: few; j_call: TRBJ2-4; v_call: TRBV19; d_call: TRBD1; cdr3_nt: TGTGCCAGTAGTACAACAGGGGGATTAGCCAAAAACATTCAGTACTTC; cdr3_aa: CASSTTGGLAKNIQYF
clone_size: -; j_call: TRBJ1-5; v_call: TRBV30; d_call: TRBD1; cdr3_nt: TGTGCCTGGAGTATACCGGGACAGGGTGTTCAGCCCCAGCATTTT; cdr3_aa: CAWSIPGQGVQPQHF
clone_size: -; j_call: TRBJ2-3; v_call: TRBV5-3; d_call: TRBD1; cdr3_nt: TGTGCCAGAAGTCACGACAGGGTATACTCTAGCACAGATACGCAGTATTTT; cdr3_aa: CARSHDRVYSSTDTQYF
clone_size: -; j_call: TRBJ2-1; v_call: TRBV19; d_call: TRBD2; cdr3_nt: TGTGCCAGTACCAGACGGGGGGTGTCGGGAGGGCCCTCCTACAATGAGCAGTTCTTC; cdr3_aa: CASTRRGVSGGPSYNEQFF
clone_size: -; j_call: TRBJ1-2; v_call: TRBV21-1; d_call: -; cdr3_nt: TGTGCCAGCAGCCTAGACAAAGAAGGTGACAGGGATGTCGTCTATGGCTACACCTTC; cdr3_aa: CASSLDKEGDRDVVYGYTF
clone_size: few; j_call: TRBJ2-1; v_call: TRBV24-1; d_call: TRBD2; cdr3_nt: TGTGCCACCAGTGATTTGCGAGCGGGAGACGGATACAATGAGCAGTTCTTC; cdr3_aa: CATSDLRAGDGYNEQFF
clone_size: -; j_call: TRBJ2-7; v_call: TRBV19; d_call: -; cdr3_nt: TGTGCCAGCCCGGGACTCCAGTCCTACGAGCAGTACTTC; cdr3_aa: CASPGLQSYEQYF
clone_size: few; j_call: TRBJ2-7; v_call: TRBV11-3; d_call: -; cdr3_nt: TGTGCCAGCAGCTTAGATCTCTGGCGGGACCCCCCCTACGAGCAGTACTTC; cdr3_aa: CASSLDLWRDPPYEQYF
clone_size: -; j_call: TRBJ1-5; v_call: TRBV19; d_call: -; cdr3_nt: TGTGCCAGTAGTGAAAGGGGGAGCGGCAATCAGCCCCAGCATTTT; cdr3_aa: CASSERGSGNQPQHF
clone_size: -; j_call: TRBJ2-1; v_call: TRBV19; d_call: -; cdr3_nt: TGTGCCAGTAGTACCCCGGCGGGACCGTACAATGAGCAGTTCTTC; cdr3_aa: CASSTPAGPYNEQFF
clone_size: -; j_call: TRBJ2-7; v_call: TRBV12-3/TRBV12-4; d_call: -; cdr3_nt: TGTGCCAGCAGTTCGGGGAGCTCCTACGAGCAGTACTTC; cdr3_aa: CASSSGSSYEQYF
clone_size: -; j_call: TRBJ1-1; v_call: TRBV19; d_call: -; cdr3_nt: TGTGCCAGTAGTACGCAGGGGCGGTGGATGAACACTGAAGCTTTCTTT; cdr3_aa: CASSTQGRWMNTEAFF
clone_size: -; j_call: TRBJ2-7; v_call: TRBV5-6; d_call: TRBD1; cdr3_nt: TGTGCCAGCAGCACGTCGACAGGGGCCTTCTATTCCTACGAGCAGTACTTC; cdr3_aa: CASSTSTGAFYSYEQYF
clone_size: -; j_call: TRBJ2-7; v_call: TRBV19; d_call: -; cdr3_nt: TGTGCCAGTAGTATAGCTGAAGGGGCCTGGTACTTC; cdr3_aa: CASSIAEGAWYF
clone_size: -; j_call: TRBJ2-7; v_call: TRBV30; d_call: -; cdr3_nt: TGTGCCAGTTGGGAGAGGGACTACGAGCAGTACTTC; cdr3_aa: CASWERDYEQYF
clone_size: -; j_call: TRBJ2-3; v_call: TRBV24-1; d_call: -; cdr3_nt: TGTGCCACCAGTGACACCAAGCGTTCTAGCACAGATACGCAGTATTTT; cdr3_aa: CATSDTKRSSTDTQYF
clone_size: -; j_call: TRBJ2-2; v_call: TRBV21-1; d_call: -; cdr3_nt: TGTGCCAGCAGCAGTGGACTAGCGGGAGGGCGGGGCACCGGGGAGCTGTTTTTT; cdr3_aa: CASSSGLAGGRGTGELFF
clone_size: -; j_call: TRBJ1-2; v_call: TRBV18; d_call: -; cdr3_nt: TGTGCCAGCTCACCATCGTCTGGGCAGGGGTATGGCTACACCTTC; cdr3_aa: CASSPSSGQGYGYTF
clone_size: once; j_call: TRBJ2-7; v_call: TRBV5-1; d_call: TRBD1; cdr3_nt: TGCGCCAGCAGCGTACAGGGGTATAGTTCCGAGCAGTACTTC; cdr3_aa: CASSVQGYSSEQYF
clone_size: -; j_call: TRBJ2-7; v_call: TRBV24-1; d_call: TRBD2; cdr3_nt: TGTGCCACCAGTGATGGGCTAGCGGGAGTCTCCGAGCAGTACTTC; cdr3_aa: CATSDGLAGVSEQYF
clone_size: -; j_call: TRBJ2-1; v_call: TRBV12-5; d_call: TRBD2; cdr3_nt: TGTGCTAGTGGTTTGGTAAATATGCGGGGGGGAGCGCATGAGCAGTTCTTC; cdr3_aa: CASGLVNMRGGAHEQFF
clone_size: -; j_call: TRBJ2-1; v_call: TRBV5-1; d_call: TRBD2; cdr3_nt: TGCGCCAGCAGCTTGTCGGCTAGCGGGGAGCTCACCTACAATGAGCAGTTCTTC; cdr3_aa: CASSLSASGELTYNEQFF
clone_size: once; j_call: TRBJ2-1; v_call: TRBV6-2/TRBV6-3; d_call: -; cdr3_nt: TGTGCCAGCAGTCACGGGATCGGGGTAGATGAGCAGTTCTTC; cdr3_aa: CASSHGIGVDEQFF
clone_size: once; j_call: TRBJ2-3; v_call: TRBV3-1/TRBV3-2; d_call: -; cdr3_nt: TGTGCCAGCAGTTACTCGACTATGCGTGAAAATACGCAGTATTTT; cdr3_aa: CASSYSTMRENTQYF
clone_size: -; j_call: TRBJ2-5; v_call: TRBV5-4; d_call: TRBD1; cdr3_nt: TGTGCCAGCAGCTTGGGACAGGGAGAGACCCAGTACTTC; cdr3_aa: CASSLGQGETQYF
clone_size: -; j_call: TRBJ2-7; v_call: TRBV24-1; d_call: TRBD1; cdr3_nt: TGTGCCACCAGTGACCAAAAGGGACAGCCCTACGAGCAGTACTTC; cdr3_aa: CATSDQKGQPYEQYF
clone_size: few; j_call: TRBJ2-7; v_call: TRBV10-1; d_call: -; cdr3_nt: TGCGCCAGTAGAGGAAACTCCTACGAGCAGTACTTC; cdr3_aa: CASRGNSYEQYF
clone_size: -; j_call: TRBJ1-1; v_call: TRBV5-1; d_call: -; cdr3_nt: TGCGCCAGCAGCCTCAACCTCGGGACACTGAACACTGAAGCTTTCTTT; cdr3_aa: CASSLNLGTLNTEAFF
clone_size: -; j_call: TRBJ2-2; v_call: TRBV5-1; d_call: -; cdr3_nt: TGCGCCAGCAGCTCCACTAGCTCCGGGGAGCTGTTTTTT; cdr3_aa: CASSSTSSGELFF
clone_size: -; j_call: TRBJ1-2; v_call: TRBV4-1; d_call: -; cdr3_nt: TGCGCCAGCAGCCAAGACCCTTCTGGCTACACCTTC; cdr3_aa: CASSQDPSGYTF
clone_size: -; j_call: TRBJ2-1; v_call: TRBV12-3/TRBV12-4; d_call: -; cdr3_nt: TGTGCCAGCAGTTTCCCGGGGGTGCGGGAGCAGTTCTTC; cdr3_aa: CASSFPGVREQFF
clone_size: -; j_call: TRBJ2-2; v_call: TRBV11-3; d_call: -; cdr3_nt: TGTGCCAGCAGCCGGGACTCCGCCACCGGGGAGCTGTTTTTT; cdr3_aa: CASSRDSATGELFF
clone_size: -; j_call: TRBJ1-2; v_call: TRBV5-4; d_call: TRBD1; cdr3_nt: TGTGCCAGCAGCCCGGACAGGAACTATGGCTACACCTTC; cdr3_aa: CASSPDRNYGYTF
clone_size: -; j_call: TRBJ2-7; v_call: TRBV12-3/TRBV12-4; d_call: -; cdr3_nt: TGTGCCAGCAGGCAAGGTTTCTCTTTCTCCCGGGACTTC; cdr3_aa: CASRQGFSFSRDF
clone_size: once; j_call: TRBJ2-7; v_call: TRBV3-1/TRBV3-2; d_call: TRBD2; cdr3_nt: TGTGCCAGCAGCCAGGCGGGAGGTCCTCTCAACCAGCAGTACTTC; cdr3_aa: CASSQAGGPLNQQYF
clone_size: -; j_call: TRBJ2-2; v_call: TRBV3-1/TRBV3-2; d_call: TRBD2; cdr3_nt: TGTGCCAGCAGCCCCCGGACTAGCGGGATCACCGGGGAGCTGTTTTTT; cdr3_aa: CASSPRTSGITGELFF
clone_size: -; j_call: TRBJ2-1; v_call: TRBV2; d_call: -; cdr3_nt: TGTGCCAGCAGTTGGGACTCGAGCTCCTACAATGAGCAGTTCTTC; cdr3_aa: CASSWDSSSYNEQFF
clone_size: -; j_call: TRBJ2-7; v_call: TRBV20-1; d_call: -; cdr3_nt: TGCAGTGCTAGTAGTTTCCAGGGGATGTTCAACGAGCAGTACTTC; cdr3_aa: CSASSFQGMFNEQYF
clone_size: -; j_call: TRBJ2-7; v_call: TRBV27; d_call: -; cdr3_nt: TGTGCCAGCAGTTTTGCGGGAACCGGCTACGAGCAGTACTTC; cdr3_aa: CASSFAGTGYEQYF
clone_size: -; j_call: TRBJ2-3; v_call: TRBV10-3; d_call: TRBD2; cdr3_nt: TGTGCCATCAGTGTACCCTTGGGACTAAGAGGTCCAGATACGCAGTATTTT; cdr3_aa: CAISVPLGLRGPDTQYF
clone_size: -; j_call: TRBJ2-7; v_call: TRBV6-2/TRBV6-3; d_call: TRBD2; cdr3_nt: TGTGCCAGCAGTGGCTGGGGGACTAGCGGGATTAGATCGTCCCACGAGCAGTACTTC; cdr3_aa: CASSGWGTSGIRSSHEQYF